This TCR beta chain was captured by sequencing in a study of blood T cell repertoires in COVID-19. Study context: Acute and convalescent COVID-19 samples came from the United States, Italy and Spain.

Profiling relied on immunoSEQ multiplex PCR, and the TCRdb table lists in-frame clones only, not all of them. The sample shows more than 300,000 clones, about 90% of them seen only once. The CDR3 consists of 16 residues. Germline V lookup: CDR1 LNHDA, CDR2 SQIVND (reference sequence). Trimming left V 8 bases short and J 4 bases short, with 23 bases between. Those enrolled, adults aged roughly 18 to 100 years, came from roughly 23 US areas. Cohort 3 donors were reported recovered after two negative PCRs, clearance, or symptom resolution. V is TRBV19 and J is TRBJ1-1; TRBD1 is a possible D gene (5 bases). The sample was PBMCs or T cells enriched from blood (not recorded which). This TCR was recovered from a woman between 25 and 40 years old who had recovered from COVID-19. This CDR3 is CASRGLGLNRGTEAFF. The DNA of the CDR3 is TGTGCCAGTCGAGGGTTAGGACTAAATAGGGGCACTGAAGCTTTCTTT.